The present TCR beta chain was sequenced within a study of blood T cell repertoires in COVID-19. Study details: Both acute and convalescent COVID-19 samples were obtained from the United States, Italy and Spain.

In germline, CDR1 is LNHDA, CDR2 SQIVND (reference sequence). The CDR3 is made up of 14 amino acids. Deletions cut 4 bases from V and 7 bases from J, with 15 bases between. The authors' processing: From reference gene primer amplification, estimates of nucleated cell counts were derived. The data were produced by immunoSEQ multiplex PCR, yet TCRdb's version contains in-frame clones alone and is incomplete. V and J calls and clone size are as listed in that table; D and trimming were resolved from the DNA. The table lists about 160,000 clones, 75% to 90% of them singletons. Source material: peripheral blood. The chain employs TRBV19 and TRBJ2-3; possible D gene TRBD2, 5 bases. The TCR originated in a human donor with acute or convalescent COVID-19. The donor label of this sample is uncertain. The CDR3 DNA follows: TGTGCCAGTAGTACATCGCCTAGCACCCATACGCAGTATTTT. This translates into CASSTSPSTHTQYF.